The 19 T cell receptor beta chains in this list originate from one sample, sequenced in a study of Ad26.COV2.S vaccination and SARS-CoV-2 variants. The protocol was immunoSEQ multiplex PCR, while the TCRdb copy is restricted to in-frame clones and leaves out a portion. Altogether roughly 300,000 clones are present, about 89% being singletons, with the ten largest covering around 5%. Noted treatment: some 20 received Ad26.COV2.S at low or high dose, single or two shots; about 5 received placebo; per-sample allocation not given. Sampling was performed 63 days after the first vaccine or placebo injection. This specimen consisted of peripheral blood, obtained in a trial of Ad26.COV2.S vaccine versus placebo. The receptors were sampled from a person between 18 and 60 years old who received the Ad26.COV2.S COVID-19 vaccine or a placebo.

This clone was seen only once. The genes are TRBV28 and TRBJ2-7; TRBD1 matches 9 bases. CDR3 length: 15 amino acids. Trimming cost V 5 bases and J 3 bases; bases outside gene matches: 8. Germline assignment: CDR1 MDHEN and CDR2 SYDVKM. The CDR3, as DNA: TGTGCCAGCAGTATGACCGGGACAGGGTTCTACGAGCAGTACTTC. Translated: CASSMTGTGFYEQYF. Full variable domain (remainder filled in from reference TRBV28 and TRBJ2-7): DVKVTQSSRYLVKRTGEKVFLECVQDMDHENMFWYRQDPGLGLRLIYFSYDVKMKEKGDIPEGYSVSREKKERFSLILESASTNQTSMYLCASSMTGTGFYEQYFGPGTRLTVT.

This rearrangement joins TRBV11-2 to TRBJ2-5; D is perhaps TRBD1 (6 bases). The V gene lost 5 bases and the J gene lost 4 bases, with 14 bases spanning the gap. CDR1 is SGHAT and CDR2 is FQNNGV in the germline V gene. The CDR3 is made up of 14 amino acids. The CDR3 loop reads CASSLNRVGETQYF. The CDR3 DNA follows: TGTGCCAGCAGCCTGAACAGGGTCGGAGAGACCCAGTACTTC.

This clone was recorded a few times. V is TRBV5-1 and J is TRBJ2-3; TRBD2 aligns across 8 bases. V lost 7 bases, J lost 4 bases, and 5 bases stayed unmatched. CDR1 and CDR2 (germline): SGHRS, YFSETQ. CDR3 length: 13 residues. DNA for the CDR3: TGCGCCAGCTTTGATAGCGGGGCAGATACGCAGTATTTT. It specifies CASFDSGADTQYF.

The count of this clone is one. The chain links TRBV5-1 to TRBJ1-5; 9 nucleotides agree with TRBD1. With 2 bases clipped from V and 0 bases from J, the junction kept 0 bases outside the gene matches. Looked up from germline, CDR1 is SGHRS and CDR2 is YFSETQ. The CDR3 covers 15 residues. CDR3: CASSLQGASNQPQHF. CDR3 in DNA: TGCGCCAGCAGCTTACAGGGGGCTAGCAATCAGCCCCAGCATTTT.

This chain joins TRBV7-9 and TRBJ1-6; 11 bases line up with TRBD1. This CDR3 spans 16 amino acids. With 4 bases clipped from V and 5 bases from J, the junction kept 4 bases outside the gene matches. Germline CDR1 and CDR2: SEHNR and FQNEAQ (reference sequence). CDR3 in DNA: TGTGCCAGCAGCTCCGGACAGGGGGCTCATAATTCACCCCTCCACTTT. It specifies CASSSGQGAHNSPLHF.

This chain uses TRBV5-6 with TRBJ2-7; 7 nucleotides align to TRBD2. Unmatched junction bases numbered 5, after V lost 0 bases and J lost 5 bases. CDR3 size: 14 residues. Per germline, CDR1 SGHDT and CDR2 YYEEEE. The CDR3 loop is CASSLGTSYHEQYF. CDR3 DNA: TGTGCCAGCAGCTTGGGGACTAGTTACCACGAGCAGTACTTC.

The chain couples TRBV7-9 to TRBJ2-1; D remains unclear. With 1 base removed from V and 0 bases from J, the gap between germline ends came to 7 bases. Germline loops: CDR1 SEHNR, CDR2 FQNEAQ (reference sequence). There are 15 residues in the CDR3. This CDR3 is CASSLGSSSYNEQFF. In DNA form, the CDR3 reads TGTGCCAGCAGCTTAGGTTCCAGCTCCTACAATGAGCAGTTCTTC.

The chain combines TRBV7-3 with TRBJ1-1; TRBD1 matches 11 bases. This CDR3 is 16 amino acids long. V shed 3 bases and J 4 bases; nucleotides not matched to a gene: 7. The germline CDR1 and CDR2 sequences are SGHTA and FQGTGA. The CDR3 region is CASSFSLGQGVTEAFF. CDR3 DNA: TGTGCCAGCAGCTTCAGTCTGGGACAGGGGGTCACTGAAGCTTTCTTT. Complete variable domain (other parts from reference TRBV7-3 and TRBJ1-1): GAGVSQTPSNKVTEKGKYVELRCDPISGHTALYWYRQSLGQGPEFLIYFQGTGAADDSGLPNDRFFAVRPEGSVSTLKIQRTERGDSAVYLCASSFSLGQGVTEAFFGQGTRLTVV.

This rearrangement joins TRBV11-2 to TRBJ2-1, with TRBD2 matching over 9 bases. The germline CDR1 and CDR2 sequences are SGHAT and FQNNGV. The J segment lost 0 bases and the V segment lost 4 bases, leaving 7 bases of the junction unmatched. The CDR3 length is 17 residues. This CDR3 is CASSSRAGGSSYNEQFF. The CDR3 nucleotides are TGTGCCAGCAGCTCGAGAGCGGGGGGTAGCTCCTACAATGAGCAGTTCTTC.

CDR3 region: CASTQRPTDTQYF. CDR3 bases: TGTGCCAGCACTCAGCGACCCACAGATACGCAGTATTTT. The rearrangement joins TRBV28 to TRBJ2-3; no clear D gene. This CDR3 is built from 13 residues. The germline CDR1 and CDR2 sequences are MDHEN and SYDVKM. V was cut by 7 bases and J by 2 bases, with 10 bases left in between.

This chain connects TRBV12-5 to TRBJ2-2, with no clear D. CDR3 size: 14 residues. The V end lost 1 base, the J end lost 6 bases, and 9 bases lay between the germline ends. Germline V gene lookup returns CDR1 LGHNT and CDR2 FRNRAP. The CDR3 protein is CASGLGHLAGELFF. The DNA of the CDR3 is TGTGCTAGTGGTTTGGGGCACCTCGCCGGGGAGCTGTTTTTT.

This clone was observed once. This chain uses TRBV5-1 with TRBJ1-1, with 12 bases aligning to TRBD1. The CDR3 consists of 20 residues. With 4 bases clipped from V and 5 bases from J, the junction kept 21 bases outside the gene matches. The germline V gene encodes CDR1 SGHRS and CDR2 YFSETQ. In nucleotides, the CDR3 is TGCGCCAGCAGCCTGTGGGGAATTCCGGGACAGGGGGCGCTGGGGACTGAAGCTTTCTTT. This gives the protein CASSLWGIPGQGALGTEAFF.

The gene calls are TRBV6-5 and TRBJ2-6; possible D gene TRBD1, 6 bases. The V gene lost 6 bases and the J gene lost 2 bases, with 11 bases spanning the gap. The CDR3 sequence is 15 residues long. The V gene's germline CDR1 is MNHEY and CDR2 SVGAGI. In nucleotides, the CDR3 is TGTGCCAGCAGCCTACAGGGACCTGGGGCCAACGTCCTGACTTTC. Amino acids: CASSLQGPGANVLTF.

The rearrangement links TRBV9 to TRBJ2-5; 7 positions agree with TRBD1. The trim removed 0 bases at V and 5 bases at J, leaving 4 bases unmatched. Germline loops: CDR1 SGDLS, CDR2 YYNGEE. The CDR3 consists of 14 residues. The CDR3 spells CASSVGGGKETQYF. The DNA of the CDR3 is TGTGCCAGCAGCGTAGGAGGGGGCAAGGAGACCCAGTACTTC.

The chain is built from TRBV19 and TRBJ2-1, with 10 bases fitting TRBD1. The CDR3 extends over 15 amino acids. The V gene end was trimmed by 3 bases and the J gene end by 5 bases; junction bases not matched to a gene: 4. Germline lookup yields CDR1 LNHDA and CDR2 SQIVND (reference sequence). The CDR3 reads CASSIDRGRNNEQFF. CDR3 DNA sequence: TGTGCCAGTAGTATCGACAGGGGGCGTAACAATGAGCAGTTCTTC.

Here the CDR3 DNA reads TGTGCCAGCAGTGCAGGCGGGGGGGCCGGTGAGCAGTTCTTC. Translating it yields CASSAGGGAGEQFF. The chain links TRBV6-2 or TRBV6-3 to TRBJ2-1; 9 bases align to TRBD2. The length of the CDR3 is 14 residues. CDR1 and CDR2 from the germline V gene are MNHEY and SVGEGT. V shed 5 bases and J 9 bases; nucleotides not matched to a gene: 8.

About this clone itself: At the DNA level, this CDR3 is encoded by other sequences in the same sample as well. The V call is TRBV10-3, the J call TRBJ2-3; TRBD1 aligns across 10 bases. The germline CDR1 and CDR2 sequences are ENHRY and SYGVKD. V shed 0 bases and J 1 base; nucleotides not matched to a gene: 1. The CDR3 loop spans 16 amino acids. The CDR3 sequence: CAISESGTGGTDTQYF. In DNA, the CDR3 is TGTGCCATCAGTGAGTCGGGGACAGGGGGCACAGATACGCAGTATTTT.

The CDR3 DNA reads TGTGCCAGTCGCGCCGGACTAGCGAGCACAGATACGCAGTATTTT. It specifies CASRAGLASTDTQYF. The gene calls are TRBV9 and TRBJ2-3, with TRBD2 matching over 9 bases. The ends lost 8 bases at V and 0 bases at J; junction bases unmatched: 7. The CDR3 loop spans 15 amino acids. Germline V gene sequence: CDR1 SGDLS, CDR2 YYNGEE.

In this sample, this clone turned up once. This chain connects TRBV5-1 to TRBJ2-2; D remains ambiguous. The CDR3 runs 15 residues. The germline CDR1 and CDR2 sequences are SGHRS and YFSETQ. Trimming took off 0 bases at V and 6 bases at J, with 12 bases between the two ends. The CDR3 nucleotides are TGCGCCAGCAGCTTGGGGTCGGACGTATCCGGGGAGCTGTTTTTT. It codes for CASSLGSDVSGELFF.